A single sample gave rise to the 23 T cell receptor beta chains below, sequenced in a study of blood T cell repertoires in COVID-19. Produced via immunoSEQ multiplex PCR; TCRdb's table is partial and in-frame only. There are hundreds of thousands of clones in the sample; about nine tenths occur only once, and about 7% lies in the top ten. Sequenced sample: peripheral blood. The receptors were gathered from a woman aged 70-85 years with COVID-19, enrolled during active disease.

The chain combines TRBV5-4 with TRBJ1-4; D may be TRBD1 (6 bases). The V end lost 2 bases, the J end lost 0 bases, and 8 bases lay between the germline ends. CDR3 length: 15 amino acids. Germline CDR1 is SGHNT and CDR2 is YYREEE (reference sequence). CDR3 amino acids: CASSLQGPTNEKLFF. The CDR3 DNA follows: TGTGCCAGCAGCTTACAGGGTCCAACTAATGAAAAACTGTTTTTT.

This chain links TRBV5-4 with TRBJ2-3, with a possible D match to TRBD2 (6 bases). The length of the CDR3 is 13 residues. Per germline, CDR1 SGHNT and CDR2 YYREEE (reference sequence). V was shortened by 8 bases and J by 5 bases, with 15 bases between the two germline ends. The CDR3 protein is CASEKDGGDTQYF. Here the CDR3 DNA reads TGTGCCAGTGAAAAGGACGGGGGAGATACGCAGTATTTT.

This chain joins TRBV7-9 and TRBJ2-1, with 8 bases fitting TRBD2. V lost 8 bases, J lost 5 bases, and 14 bases stayed unmatched. Germline assignment: CDR1 SEHNR and CDR2 FQNEAQ (reference sequence). The CDR3 consists of 16 residues. CDR3 in DNA: TGTGCCAGCCTCCACCGGGGGGGAGTTTCGAACAATGAGCAGTTCTTC. It translates to CASLHRGGVSNNEQFF.

J is TRBJ1-2 and V is TRBV5-4; TRBD1 agrees at 9 bases. CDR1 is SGHNT and CDR2 is YYREEE in the germline V gene (reference sequence). CDR3 length: 13 amino acids. V shed 4 bases, J shed 8 bases, and the junction held 6 bases outside the gene matches. The CDR3 loop reads CASSQQGARGYTF. In nucleotides, the CDR3 is TGTGCCAGCAGCCAACAGGGGGCGCGAGGCTACACCTTC.

This rearrangement joins TRBV7-9 to TRBJ1-3; D is possibly TRBD1 (6 bases). The V end lost 2 bases, the J end lost 0 bases, and 14 bases lay between the germline ends. The CDR3 has 17 amino acids. In germline, CDR1 is SEHNR, CDR2 FQNEAQ (reference sequence). CDR3 in DNA: TGTGCCAGCAGCTTATATCGGGGGGCTAACTCTGGAAACACCATATATTTT. This gives the protein CASSLYRGANSGNTIYF. Full variable domain (outside the CDR3, taken from reference TRBV7-9 and TRBJ1-3): DTGVSQNPRHKITKRGQNVTFRCDPISEHNRLYWYRQTLGQGPEFLTYFQNEAQLEKSRLLSDRFSAERPKGSFSTLEIQRTEQGDSAMYLCASSLYRGANSGNTIYFGEGSWLTVV.

V is TRBV29-1 and J is TRBJ1-1, with 7 bases fitting TRBD1. Trimming at V came to 7 bases and at J to 2 bases, leaving 7 bases not matched to a gene. The germline CDR1 and CDR2 sequences are SQVTM and ANQGSEA. CDR3 length: 13 residues. For the CDR3, the DNA is TGCAGCGCCGCGGGACAGCCAAACACTGAAGCTTTCTTT. Its protein is CSAAGQPNTEAFF.

The gene calls are TRBV2 and TRBJ1-1; possibly TRBD1 for D (5 bases). Germline V lookup: CDR1 SNHLY, CDR2 FYNNEI. Trimming cost V 1 base and J 5 bases, with 14 bases left between them. The CDR3 is made up of 15 amino acids. The CDR3 coding sequence is TGTGCCAGCAGTGAAGAAGGGGATGGGCCGACTGAAGCTTTCTTT. It translates to CASSEEGDGPTEAFF.

J is TRBJ1-6 and V is TRBV9; 7 nucleotides match TRBD1. The CDR3 runs 15 residues. The germline V gene has CDR1 SGDLS and CDR2 YYNGEE. The trim removed 3 bases at V and 9 bases at J, leaving 9 bases unmatched. CDR3 sequence (DNA): TGTGCCAGCAGCGCAAGACAGGGCCTAGGTTCACCCCTCCACTTT. Its protein is CASSARQGLGSPLHF.

J is TRBJ1-1 and V is TRBV30, with unresolved D. Germline V gives CDR1 GTSNPN, CDR2 SVGIG (reference sequence). Trimming took off 5 bases at V and 0 bases at J, with 4 bases between the two ends. This CDR3 region has 11 residues. In DNA, the CDR3 is TGTGCCTGGGACATGAACACTGAAGCTTTCTTT. Translating gives CAWDMNTEAFF.

The CDR3 loop is CASSQRQGYEQYF. The CDR3 region has the DNA TGCGCCAGCAGCCAAAGACAGGGATACGAGCAGTACTTC. The V and J genes are TRBV5-1 and TRBJ2-7, with 7 bases lining up with TRBD1. J gave up 4 bases and V 4 bases, and 5 bases lay outside the gene matches. Germline lookup yields CDR1 SGHRS and CDR2 YFSETQ. The CDR3 consists of 13 residues.

The chain combines TRBV18 with TRBJ1-1; 7 bases are a match to TRBD1. The CDR3 runs 14 residues. V was pared by 1 base and J by 4 bases, with 3 bases of the junction left unmatched. The V gene's germline CDR1 is KGHSH and CDR2 LQKENI. The chain's CDR3 is CASSPRAGGTEAFF. The CDR3 coding sequence is TGTGCCAGCTCACCACGGGCAGGGGGCACTGAAGCTTTCTTT.

This chain links TRBV7-2 with TRBJ1-5; D perhaps matches TRBD1 (5 bases). The CDR3 consists of 13 residues. CDR1 and CDR2 (germline): SGHTA, FQGNSA. The ends were cut back, 5 bases at V and 6 bases at J, with 11 bases in the middle. The CDR3 DNA is TGTGCCAGCAGCCTGGGGGGGAGTCAGCCCCAGCATTTT. Translating gives CASSLGGSQPQHF. The full variable domain, rest sourced from reference TRBV7-2 and TRBJ1-5, is GAGVSQSPSNKVTEKGKDVELRCDPISGHTALYWYRQSLGQGLEFLIYFQGNSAPDKSGLPSDRFSAERTGGSVSTLTIQRTQQEDSAVYLCASSLGGSQPQHFGDGTRLSIL.

This chain joins TRBV14 and TRBJ2-7; 9 nucleotides agree with TRBD1. With V trimmed by 4 bases and J by 2 bases, 6 bases remained unmatched. Germline loops: CDR1 SGHDN, CDR2 FVKESK. This CDR3 spans 15 amino acids. The CDR3 coding sequence is TGTGCCAGCAGCCCCTCCGGGACAGGGACCTACGAGCAGTACTTC. It is translated as CASSPSGTGTYEQYF.

This chain connects TRBV5-4 to TRBJ2-2; 10 nucleotides line up with TRBD2. The CDR3 is 17 amino acids. Germline-derived CDR1 and CDR2 are SGHNT and YYREEE (reference sequence). V trimming: 1 base; J trimming: 4 bases; junction bases outside the gene matches: 7. As DNA, the CDR3 is TGTGCCAGCAGCTTGTTAGCGGGGGGTCAATTCACCGGGGAGCTGTTTTTT. It codes for CASSLLAGGQFTGELFF.

The chain combines TRBV7-2 with TRBJ1-5, with D tentatively TRBD1 (5 bases). CDR3 size: 14 residues. V was clipped by 1 base and J by 3 bases, with 7 bases between them. Germline V CDR1 and CDR2: SGHTA, FQGNSA. The CDR3 DNA sequence: TGTGCCAGCAGCTTAGGGGGCCTCAATCAGCCCCAGCATTTT. Translation gives CASSLGGLNQPQHF.

This clone was picked up a small number of times. This chain's CDR3 is CASSSPGKGYTF. In DNA, the CDR3 is TGTGCCAGCAGCTCTCCAGGGAAGGGCTACACCTTC. The chain has TRBV11-2 and TRBJ1-2; D might be TRBD1 (5 bases). CDR1 is SGHAT and CDR2 is FQNNGV in the germline V gene. V shed 4 bases and J shed 8 bases, with 11 bases lying between them. The CDR3 has 12 amino acids.

The chain has TRBV5-1 and TRBJ1-6; 7 bases align to TRBD1. The CDR3 length is 14 residues. The germline V gene encodes CDR1 SGHRS and CDR2 YFSETQ. V shed 4 bases, J shed 8 bases, and the junction held 6 bases outside the gene matches. In DNA, the CDR3 is TGCGCCAGCAGCCCGAGGGGGCAGGATTCACCCCTCCACTTT. It translates to CASSPRGQDSPLHF.

The chain is built from TRBV24-1 and TRBJ2-3; no clear D gene. The germline V and J ends were trimmed by 0 bases and 3 bases, with 6 bases remaining between them. Germline CDR1 and CDR2: KGHDR and SFDVKD. The CDR3 extends over 14 amino acids. The CDR3 coding sequence is TGTGCCACCAGTGATTTGGGAGATACAGATACGCAGTATTTT. It encodes CATSDLGDTDTQYF.

This clone was observed a handful of times. V usage is TRBV11-2 and J usage is TRBJ2-7, with a tentative D call TRBD2 (6 bases). This CDR3 contains 19 residues. From germline, CDR1 is SGHAT and CDR2 FQNNGV. V lost 0 bases and J lost 5, with 26 bases in between. The CDR3 DNA sequence: TGTGCCAGCAGCTTAGATTTTCTTCGGGACTCCTATGGGCCGGACGAGCAGTACTTC. Its protein is CASSLDFLRDSYGPDEQYF.

This chain connects TRBV6-5 to TRBJ2-1, with D unresolved. V gave up 7 bases and J gave up 4 bases, with 8 bases separating them. This CDR3 is built from 12 residues. Germline loops: CDR1 MNHEY, CDR2 SVGAGI. CDR3 in amino acids: CASIHGYNEQFF. DNA for the CDR3: TGTGCCAGCATCCACGGTTACAATGAGCAGTTCTTC.

This chain uses TRBV4-1 with TRBJ1-4, with 8 bases fitting TRBD1. The CDR3 totals 17 residues. The germline gives CDR1 MGHRA, CDR2 YSYEKL. Germline trimming cut 8 bases from V and 6 bases from J; bases unmatched to any gene: 17. The CDR3 loop reads CASSTRGTGPTDEKLFF. The CDR3 coding sequence is TGCGCCAGCTCTACTCGGGGGACAGGCCCCACAGATGAAAAACTGTTTTTT.

The chain joins TRBV7-2 to TRBJ1-6; 10 bases map to TRBD1. With V trimmed by 5 bases and J by 8 bases, 9 bases remained unmatched. Germline values: CDR1 SGHTA, CDR2 FQGNSA. The CDR3 sequence is 16 residues long. Here the CDR3 DNA reads TGTGCCAGCAGCAACCGGGACAGGGGAGGATATTCACCCCTCCACTTT. Amino acid sequence: CASSNRDRGGYSPLHF.

The V call is TRBV3-1 (or the pseudogene TRBV3-2), the J call TRBJ2-2; tentatively, D is TRBD2 (7 bases). The CDR3 is made up of 15 amino acids. Germline assignment: CDR1 LGHDT and CDR2 YNNKEL (reference sequence). Trimming stripped 8 bases from V and 3 bases from J, with 16 bases between. CDR3 amino acids: CASARGRGDTGELFF. CDR3 bases: TGTGCCAGCGCCAGGGGACGGGGGGACACCGGGGAGCTGTTTTTT.